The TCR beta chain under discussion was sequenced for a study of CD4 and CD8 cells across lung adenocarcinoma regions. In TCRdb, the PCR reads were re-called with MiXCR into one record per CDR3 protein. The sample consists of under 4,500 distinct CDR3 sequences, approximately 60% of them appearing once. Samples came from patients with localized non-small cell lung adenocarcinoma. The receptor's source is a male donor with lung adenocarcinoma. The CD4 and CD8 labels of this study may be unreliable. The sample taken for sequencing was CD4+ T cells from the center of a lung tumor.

The CDR3 loop is CASSLATSGGETQYF. The CDR3 DNA reads TGTGCCAGCAGCTTAGCGACTAGCGGCGGGGAGACCCAGTACTTC. The chain uses TRBV7-2 and TRBJ2-7; 9 bases align to TRBD2. The J call is doubtful: the DNA matches TRBJ2-5 better. This CDR3 is built from 15 residues. The germline CDR1 and CDR2 sequences are SGHTA and FQGNSA.